Below, one T cell receptor (beta chain) is given with its context. Generated by immunoSEQ multiplex PCR, the TCRdb table keeps only in-frame clones and is missing some. The sample yields 180,000 or so clones, roughly nine tenths seen once. This entry is derived from a study of T cell responses to AZD1222 COVID-19 vaccine. CDR1 and CDR2 (germline): SGHTA, FQGNSA. The CDR3 contains 19 residues. Trimming took 1 base from V and 0 from J; bases not matched to a gene: 12. This chain uses TRBV7-2 with TRBJ2-3; 8 nucleotides match TRBD2. The source was peripheral blood, collected 28 days after the second AZD1222 dose. The receptor was derived from an adult who received the AZD1222 COVID-19 vaccine. CDR3 sequence reads: CASSLVFFGGATSTDTQYF. In DNA form, the CDR3 reads TGTGCCAGCAGCTTAGTTTTTTTCGGGGGGGCCACTAGCACAGATACGCAGTATTTT.